This is a list of T cell receptor beta chains from one sample in a study of OX40 agonist ivuxolimab in advanced cancers. Produced via immunoSEQ multiplex PCR; TCRdb's table is partial and in-frame only. The table lists approximately 70,000 clones, about 90% of them singletons. Sample: CD4+ or CD8+ T cells sorted from blood, taken in a trial of the OX40 agonist ivuxolimab. The receptors here all came from an adult with an advanced solid tumor such as melanoma, head and neck, liver or kidney cancer. Each CDR3 is given with its conserved first and last residue. The order of the fields is V gene, J gene, clone size, D gene, CDR3 DNA, CDR3 protein. The D gene is left open where the match is weak. Rows give clone size only sometimes, using once, few, many, or a class for an expanded clone.

>TRBV10-1|TRBJ1-1|.|TRBD1
TGCGCCAGCAGTGAGTCCCAGGGGGTGAATGAAGCTTTCTTT
CASSESQGVNEAFF
>TRBV28|TRBJ2-1|.|TRBD1
TGTGCCACTTCGACAGGGGACAATGAGCAGTTCTTC
CATSTGDNEQFF
>TRBV13|TRBJ1-1|.|TRBD1
TGTGCCAGCAGCCTAACGCTCCGGGACAGGGGGACTGAAGCTTTCTTT
CASSLTLRDRGTEAFF
>TRBV5-1|TRBJ2-1|.|.
TGCGCCAGCAGCTTGGGACACCAAGTAAACAATGAGCAGTTCTTC
CASSLGHQVNNEQFF
>TRBV2|TRBJ2-3|.|.
TGTGCCAGCGTGGGGGGTCGAGGTCCAGATACGCAGTATTTT
CASVGGRGPDTQYF
>TRBV6-7|TRBJ1-5|.|.
TGTGCCAGCAGTTCCCAGTCGAATCAGCCCCAGCATTTT
CASSSQSNQPQHF
>TRBV6-1|TRBJ2-7|few|.
TGTGCCAGCAAATGGACGGGTACCTACGAGCAGTACTTC
CASKWTGTYEQYF
>TRBV28|TRBJ2-1|.|.
TGTGCCATTCAAAGCTCCTACAATGAGCAGTTCTTC
CAIQSSYNEQFF
>TRBV5-1|TRBJ2-7|.|.
TGCGCCAGCAGCTTGGACGGGGGTAAGGGATTGCGTGAGCAGTACTTC
CASSLDGGKGLREQYF
>TRBV7-2|TRBJ2-3|once|TRBD2
TGTGCCAGCAGGATACTAGCGGGAATCACAGATACGCAGTATTTT
CASRILAGITDTQYF
>TRBV5-1|TRBJ1-2|once|TRBD1
TGCGCCAGCAGCTTGGGGACAGGGGGCGCCTATGGCTACACCTTC
CASSLGTGGAYGYTF
>TRBV28|TRBJ1-1|.|.
TGTGCCACCGGGGAGAACACTGAAGCTTTCTTT
CATGENTEAFF
>TRBV5-1|TRBJ2-7|.|.
TGCGCCAGCAGCTTAGTAGGGCAAAACTACGAGCAGTACTTC
CASSLVGQNYEQYF
>TRBV7-2|TRBJ1-1|.|.
TGTGCCAGCAGCGGGAGGACAGCAAACACTGAAGCTTTCTTT
CASSGRTANTEAFF
>TRBV11-3|TRBJ1-1|.|.
TGTGCCAGCAGCTTAGCATCGTGGGGGAGGGAATATACTGAAGCTTTCTTT
CASSLASWGREYTEAFF
>TRBV2|TRBJ1-1|.|.
TGTGCCAGCAGGACAGGAGAGAACACTGAAGCTTTCTTT
CASRTGENTEAFF
>TRBV18|TRBJ2-3|.|.
TGTGCCAGCTCACCCTCCAGAGCGGCCCACACAGATACGCAGTATTTT
CASSPSRAAHTDTQYF
>TRBV4-3|TRBJ1-4|.|.
TGCGCCAGCAGCCGATACAGGGCAATTAATGAAAAACTGTTTTTT
CASSRYRAINEKLFF
>TRBV25-1|TRBJ2-2|.|.
TGTGCCAGCAGTGAATCCGGGCCCTCGAACACCGGGGAGCTGTTTTTT
CASSESGPSNTGELFF
>TRBV5-1|TRBJ2-3|.|.
TGCGCCAGCAGCTTGGTGGCGACAGGCACAGATACGCAGTATTTT
CASSLVATGTDTQYF